These 2 T cell receptor beta chains share one sample of origin, sequenced in a study of blood T cell repertoires in COVID-19. Sequenced by immunoSEQ multiplex PCR; TCRdb stores in-frame clones only, minus some. Here the sample spans 210,000 or so clones, roughly 82% being singletons. The material sequenced was peripheral blood. These receptor sequences come from a woman aged 40 to 50 with acute or convalescent COVID-19.

V usage is TRBV19 and J usage is TRBJ1-5; D not certain. Trimming left V 0 bases short and J 5 bases short, with 8 bases between. The CDR3 length is 14 residues. The germline V gene encodes CDR1 LNHDA and CDR2 SQIVND (reference sequence). The CDR3 loop reads CASSIEASYQPQHF. The CDR3 DNA sequence: TGTGCCAGTAGTATAGAGGCATCCTATCAGCCCCAGCATTTT.

The V gene is TRBV5-5, the J gene TRBJ2-1, with D perhaps matching TRBD1 (6 bases). This CDR3 spans 16 amino acids. Trimming cost V 4 bases and J 0 bases, with 14 bases left between them. Germline-derived CDR1 and CDR2 are SGHKS and YYEKEE (reference sequence). CDR3 sequence: CASSQGTTSSYNEQFF. The CDR3, as DNA: TGTGCCAGCAGCCAGGGGACAACCAGCTCCTACAATGAGCAGTTCTTC.